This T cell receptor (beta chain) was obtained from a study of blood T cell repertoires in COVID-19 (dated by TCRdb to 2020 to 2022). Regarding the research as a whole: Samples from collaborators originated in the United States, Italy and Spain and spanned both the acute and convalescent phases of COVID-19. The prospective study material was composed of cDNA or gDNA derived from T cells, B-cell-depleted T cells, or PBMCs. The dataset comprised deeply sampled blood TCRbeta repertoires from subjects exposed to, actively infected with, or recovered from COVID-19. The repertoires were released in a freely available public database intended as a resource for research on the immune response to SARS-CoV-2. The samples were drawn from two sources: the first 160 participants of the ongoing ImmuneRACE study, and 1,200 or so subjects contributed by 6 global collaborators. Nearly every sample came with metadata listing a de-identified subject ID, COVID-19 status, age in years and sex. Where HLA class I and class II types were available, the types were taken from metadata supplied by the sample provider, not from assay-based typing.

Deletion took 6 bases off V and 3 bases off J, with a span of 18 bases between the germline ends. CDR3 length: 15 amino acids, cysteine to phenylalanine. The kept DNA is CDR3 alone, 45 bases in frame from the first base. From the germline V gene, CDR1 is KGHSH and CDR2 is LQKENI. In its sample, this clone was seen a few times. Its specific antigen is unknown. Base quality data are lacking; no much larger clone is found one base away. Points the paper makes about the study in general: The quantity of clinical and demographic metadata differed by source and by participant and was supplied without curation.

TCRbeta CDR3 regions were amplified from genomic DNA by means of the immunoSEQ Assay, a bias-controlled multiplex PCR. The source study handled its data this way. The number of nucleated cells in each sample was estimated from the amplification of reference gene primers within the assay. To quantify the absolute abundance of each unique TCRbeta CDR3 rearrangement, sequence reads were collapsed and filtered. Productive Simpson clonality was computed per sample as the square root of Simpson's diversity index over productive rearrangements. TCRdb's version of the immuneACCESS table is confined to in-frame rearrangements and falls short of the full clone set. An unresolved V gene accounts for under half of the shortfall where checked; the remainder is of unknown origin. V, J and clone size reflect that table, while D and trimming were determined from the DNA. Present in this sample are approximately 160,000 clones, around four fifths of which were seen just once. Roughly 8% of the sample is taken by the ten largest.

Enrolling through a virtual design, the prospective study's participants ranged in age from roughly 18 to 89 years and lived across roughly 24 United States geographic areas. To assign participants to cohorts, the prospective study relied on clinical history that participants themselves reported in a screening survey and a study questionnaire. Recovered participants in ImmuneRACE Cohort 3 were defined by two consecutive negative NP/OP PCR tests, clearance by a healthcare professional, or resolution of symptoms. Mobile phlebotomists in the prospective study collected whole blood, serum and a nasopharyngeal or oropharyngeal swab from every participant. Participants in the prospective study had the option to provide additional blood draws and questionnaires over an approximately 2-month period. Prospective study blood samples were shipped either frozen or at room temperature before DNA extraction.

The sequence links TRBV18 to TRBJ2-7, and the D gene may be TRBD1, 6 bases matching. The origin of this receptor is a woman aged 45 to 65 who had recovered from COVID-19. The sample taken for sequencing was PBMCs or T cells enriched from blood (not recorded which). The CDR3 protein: CASSKTGTTIYEQYF. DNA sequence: TGTGCCAGCTCTAAAACCGGGACAACTATCTACGAGCAGTACTTC.